This TCR beta chain was captured by sequencing in a study of T-cell reconstitution after alpha-beta-depleted transplantation in children. The table lists this clonotype with a few counts. The CDR3 runs to 16 residues. Germline loops: CDR1 SNHLY, CDR2 FYNNEI. Trimming shortened V by 5 bases and J by 7 bases, and 21 bases separated the two germline ends. Unique molecular identifiers were used in preparing the TCRbeta library. TCRdb used MiXCR to reprocess the PCR reads, holding one entry per CDR3 protein. The table lists around 480,000 distinct CDR3 sequences, approximately 32% of them singletons, with 2% to 2.5% in the top ten.

The sample consisted of PBMCs from the stem cell graft donor, taken from the stem cell graft. The chain employs TRBV2 and TRBJ2-1, with D perhaps matching TRBD1 (5 bases). This receptor was identified in a human donor who donated a stem cell graft to a child with aplastic anemia. The CDR3 is CASSLTQGNPFNEQFF. The CDR3 region has the DNA TGTGCCAGCAGTCTTACCCAGGGTAACCCCTTTAATGAGCAGTTCTTC.